Following are 9 T cell receptor beta chains from one sample sequenced in a study of CD8 T cells in ankylosing spondylitis. One entry per CDR3 protein results from TCRdb running MiXCR on the 5' RACE reads. The sample shows 80,000 to 100,000 distinct CDR3 sequences, about 9% of them seen only once. The sequenced sample was blood, either unsorted or a sorted T cell fraction (not recorded which). The origin of the receptors is a male donor with ankylosing spondylitis or in good health (not recorded which).

This clonotype was recorded at least ten times. This sequence joins TRBV20-1 and TRBJ2-3; 8 nucleotides agree with TRBD2. The CDR3 covers 15 residues. Trimming at V came to 1 base and at J to 2 bases, leaving 5 bases not matched to a gene. Per the germline V gene, CDR1 is DFQATT and CDR2 is SNEGSKA (reference sequence). The CDR3 loop is CSARVGTRLTDTQYF. The CDR3 nucleotides read TGCAGTGCTAGAGTTGGGACTAGACTCACAGATACGCAGTATTTT.

This clonotype came up many times. The chain links TRBV7-9 to TRBJ1-6; possible D gene TRBD1, 5 bases. The ends were cut back, 3 bases at V and 9 bases at J, with 15 bases in the middle. Germline V gene lookup returns CDR1 SEHNR and CDR2 FQNEAQ (reference sequence). CDR3 length equals 15 residues. The CDR3 protein is CASSLTAGAGSPLHF. The CDR3 DNA sequence: TGTGCCAGCAGCTTGACCGCCGGGGCAGGTTCACCCCTCCACTTT.

This clonotype was seen at least ten times. V usage is TRBV5-1 and J usage is TRBJ1-1, with D unresolved. V lost 0 bases, J lost 4 bases, and 10 bases lay in between. Germline CDR1 and CDR2: SGHRS and YFSETQ. CDR3 length: 14 residues. The CDR3 nucleotides read TGCGCCAGCAGCTTGGGGACGGTGGGCACTGAAGCTTTCTTT. This codes for CASSLGTVGTEAFF. Using reference TRBV5-1 and TRBJ1-1 for the parts outside the CDR3, the full variable domain is KAGVTQTPRYLIKTRGQQVTLSCSPISGHRSVSWYQQTPGQGLQFLFEYFSETQRNKGNFPGRFSGRQFSNSRSEMNVSTLELGDSALYLCASSLGTVGTEAFFGQGTRLTVV.

This clonotype was detected ten times or more. This chain uses TRBV20-1 with TRBJ2-3, with D perhaps TRBD2 (6 bases). This CDR3 has 13 residues. Germline V gives CDR1 DFQATT, CDR2 SNEGSKA (reference sequence). Trimming pared 7 bases from V and 0 bases from J, leaving 11 bases between. CDR3 DNA sequence: TGCAGTGTTAATAGCGGTAGCACAGATACGCAGTATTTT. The encoded protein is CSVNSGSTDTQYF.

This clonotype has ten or more counts. The chain is built from TRBV13 and TRBJ2-1; D uncertain. Germline loops: CDR1 PRHDT, CDR2 FYEKMQ (reference sequence). The CDR3 loop spans 15 amino acids. The germline V and J ends were trimmed by 1 base and 8 bases, with 15 bases remaining between them. This CDR3 reads CASSLAGSPKDEQFF. The CDR3 nucleotides are TGTGCCAGCAGCTTAGCCGGCTCGCCCAAGGATGAGCAGTTCTTC.

The CDR3 is CASVWRMNTEAFF. The CDR3 DNA reads as TGTGCCTCGGTTTGGCGCATGAACACTGAAGCTTTCTTT. The gene calls are TRBV30 and TRBJ1-1; unclear D gene. V was shortened by 7 bases and J by 0 bases, with 12 bases between the two germline ends. Germline V gene data show CDR1 as GTSNPN and CDR2 as SVGIG (reference sequence). The length of the CDR3 is 13 residues.

Many counts were recorded for this clonotype. The chain couples TRBV2 to TRBJ2-5; 10 bases line up with TRBD1. The CDR3 covers 20 residues. CDR1 and CDR2 from the germline V gene are SNHLY and FYNNEI. V lost 6 bases, J lost 0 bases, and 19 bases stayed unmatched. The CDR3 spells CASRHPPDRGRAKYQETQYF. CDR3 coding DNA: TGTGCCAGCAGACACCCCCCGGACAGGGGGAGGGCTAAGTACCAAGAGACCCAGTACTTC.

This clonotype occurred many times. The chain combines TRBV20-1 with TRBJ2-7, with D perhaps given as TRBD1 or TRBD2 (5 bases each). The CDR3 sequence is 17 residues long. V lost 0 bases, J lost 4 bases, and 22 bases lay in between. Germline V gene sequence: CDR1 DFQATT, CDR2 SNEGSKA (reference sequence). CDR3 sequence (DNA): TGCAGTGCTAGAGATCCACGAACGGGACGGACCTTGTACGAGCAGTACTTC. Translation gives CSARDPRTGRTLYEQYF.

This clonotype was detected many times. This chain uses TRBV24-1 with TRBJ1-4; a possible D gene is TRBD1 (5 bases). The CDR3 sequence is 19 residues long. Germline CDR1 is KGHDR and CDR2 is SFDVKD. V lost 2 bases and J lost 6, with 24 bases in between. CDR3 region: CATSDSGPTSVGSDEKLFF. The CDR3, as DNA: TGTGCCACCAGTGATTCGGGGCCGACTTCTGTTGGATCGGATGAAAAACTGTTTTTT.